This T cell receptor beta chain was obtained from a study of blood T cell repertoires in COVID-19. Study in general: From the United States, Italy and Spain came samples of acute and convalescent COVID-19.

Germline V gene lookup returns CDR1 SGHTA and CDR2 FQGTGA. V lost 3 bases and J lost 0, with 10 bases in between. This CDR3 has 15 residues. In the original workflow: For nucleated cells, counts were estimated from reference gene primer amplification. Produced via immunoSEQ multiplex PCR; TCRdb's table is partial and in-frame only. V and J calls and clone size are given by that table; D and trimming were obtained from the DNA. The sample lists over 200,000 clones, 84% seen once, with 15% to 20% in the top ten. This clonotype was obtained from a woman over 75 with active or convalescent COVID-19. Sequenced input: peripheral blood. The V gene is TRBV7-3, the J gene TRBJ2-3; D gene ambiguous. In nucleotides, the CDR3 is TGTGCCAGCAGCTTGGGCGTATCTAGCACAGATACGCAGTATTTT. Its protein product is CASSLGVSSTDTQYF.